The 13 T cell receptor beta chains in this list originate from one sample, sequenced in a study of blood T cell repertoires in COVID-19. The protocol was immunoSEQ multiplex PCR, while the TCRdb copy is restricted to in-frame clones and leaves out a portion. The sample has around 220,000 clones, about 93% seen once. The specimen was PBMCs or T cells enriched from blood (not recorded which). All receptors come from a woman between 18 and 29 years old who had recovered from COVID-19.

This chain links TRBV7-9 with TRBJ1-5, with 9 positions matching TRBD1. CDR1 is SEHNR and CDR2 is FQNEAQ in the germline V gene (reference sequence). The junction had 14 bases not matched to a gene; V was cut back by 3 bases and J by 5 bases. The CDR3 spans 18 residues. The CDR3 bases are TGTGCCAGCAGCTTCGGGTGGGGTCCGGGACAGGGTGATCAGCCCCAGCATTTT. Its protein is CASSFGWGPGQGDQPQHF. The whole variable domain, filled in from reference TRBV7-9 and TRBJ1-5, reads DTGVSQNPRHKITKRGQNVTFRCDPISEHNRLYWYRQTLGQGPEFLTYFQNEAQLEKSRLLSDRFSAERPKGSFSTLEIQRTEQGDSAMYLCASSFGWGPGQGDQPQHFGDGTRLSIL.

This clone appeared a few times. The chain couples TRBV19 to TRBJ1-2; 8 bases line up with TRBD1. In germline, CDR1 is LNHDA, CDR2 SQIVND (reference sequence). V was clipped by 1 base and J by 5 bases; unmatched bases: 6. The CDR3 runs 15 residues. The CDR3 region is CASSIGQGIVYGYTF. The CDR3 DNA is TGTGCCAGTAGTATAGGACAGGGGATAGTGTATGGCTACACCTTC.

The chain joins TRBV4-2 to TRBJ2-3, with 9 nucleotides matching TRBD2. J was trimmed by 6 bases and V by 3 bases; bases with no gene match: 13. Per germline, CDR1 LGHNA and CDR2 YNFKEQ. The CDR3 is 17 residues long. CDR3 bases: TGTGCCAGCAGCCAGGATAGCGGGAGCCCCGGGTGGGATACGCAGTATTTT. Amino acid sequence: CASSQDSGSPGWDTQYF.

The chain joins TRBV10-3 to TRBJ1-1; D possibly corresponds to TRBD1 (6 bases). Germline values: CDR1 ENHRY, CDR2 SYGVKD. Trimming removed 2 bases at V and 4 bases at J, with 14 bases between. The length of the CDR3 is 15 residues. CDR3 sequence (DNA): TGTGCCATCAGTGAGGGTAGGGGGTGGGCCACTGAAGCTTTCTTT. As protein: CAISEGRGWATEAFF.

The chain links TRBV10-3 to TRBJ1-3; no firm D call. This CDR3 has 14 residues. With 3 bases removed from V and 4 bases from J, the gap between germline ends came to 10 bases. Germline lookup yields CDR1 ENHRY and CDR2 SYGVKD. CDR3 sequence reads: CAISESMSGNTIYF. As DNA, the CDR3 is TGTGCCATCAGTGAATCCATGAGCGGAAACACCATATATTTT.

This clone was seen a single time. J is TRBJ2-5 and V is TRBV24-1; 10 bases fit TRBD1. The ends lost 4 bases at V and 5 bases at J; junction bases unmatched: 9. Germline V lookup: CDR1 KGHDR, CDR2 SFDVKD. This CDR3 is 16 amino acids long. CDR3 protein: CATSDPRQGAWETQYF. CDR3 DNA sequence: TGTGCCACCAGTGACCCCAGACAGGGGGCATGGGAGACCCAGTACTTC.

V and J are TRBV29-1 and TRBJ1-2, with a tentative D call TRBD1 (5 bases). Trimming stripped 7 bases from V and 4 bases from J, with 10 bases between. The CDR3 extends over 11 amino acids. Germline loops: CDR1 SQVTM, CDR2 ANQGSEA. The CDR3 reads CSAGGVYGYTF. CDR3 coding DNA: TGCAGCGCCGGGGGGGTCTATGGCTACACCTTC.

This chain joins TRBV7-3 and TRBJ1-1, with D hard to call. V lost 5 bases to trimming and J lost 11 bases, with 21 bases between them. Germline assignment: CDR1 SGHTA and CDR2 FQGTGA. The CDR3 has 14 amino acids. CDR3 bases: TGTGCCAGCAGCCGCGACGGGATGGGGAGAGGCGCTTTCTTT. As protein: CASSRDGMGRGAFF. Variable domain in full (rest from reference TRBV7-3 and TRBJ1-1): GAGVSQTPSNKVTEKGKYVELRCDPISGHTALYWYRQSLGQGPEFLIYFQGTGAADDSGLPNDRFFAVRPEGSVSTLKIQRTERGDSAVYLCASSRDGMGRGAFFGQGTRLTVV.

The chain joins TRBV5-5 to TRBJ1-1, with 7 bases matching TRBD1. The CDR3 has 14 residues. Germline-derived CDR1 and CDR2 are SGHKS and YYEKEE (reference sequence). After removal of 0 bases from V and 6 bases from J, the junction contained 5 bases not matched to a gene. The chain's CDR3 is CASSLGQGSAEAFF. In DNA, the CDR3 is TGTGCCAGCAGCTTGGGACAGGGTTCGGCTGAAGCTTTCTTT.

V gene TRBV3-1 (or the pseudogene TRBV3-2) combines with J gene TRBJ2-2, with TRBD2 matching over 9 bases. The CDR3 runs to 15 residues. Germline V gives CDR1 LGHDT, CDR2 YNNKEL (reference sequence). The V segment lost 4 bases and the J segment 6 bases; nucleotides outside the gene matches: 6. CDR3 in amino acids: CASSRGTSLSGELFF. The CDR3 nucleotides read TGTGCCAGCAGCCGAGGGACTAGCCTCTCCGGGGAGCTGTTTTTT.

This chain uses TRBV4-2 with TRBJ2-3; the match to TRBD2 covers 7 bases. After removal of 1 base from V and 3 bases from J, the junction contained 4 bases not matched to a gene. Germline CDR1 is LGHNA and CDR2 is YNFKEQ. The CDR3 is 15 residues long. The chain's CDR3 is CASSQGRGDTDTQYF. The CDR3 coding sequence is TGTGCCAGCAGCCAAGGCCGGGGGGATACAGATACGCAGTATTTT.

This clone was observed a handful of times. The V and J genes are TRBV14 and TRBJ2-7; a weak D match, TRBD2 (7 bases). The germline V gene has CDR1 SGHDN and CDR2 FVKESK. V lost 1 base to trimming and J lost 4 bases, with 11 bases between them. This CDR3 spans 14 amino acids. CDR3 nucleotides: TGTGCCAGCAGCCAAGGGGGGGGCTCTTACGAGCAGTACTTC. Its translation is CASSQGGGSYEQYF.

The chain carries TRBV5-1 and TRBJ1-1, with D perhaps TRBD1 (5 bases). The ends were cut back, 4 bases at V and 0 bases at J, with 10 bases in the middle. CDR3 length: 14 amino acids. Germline CDR1 and CDR2: SGHRS and YFSETQ. The DNA of the CDR3 is TGCGCCAGCAGCCAAGACAGCCTGAACACTGAAGCTTTCTTT. It codes for CASSQDSLNTEAFF.